Listed below are T cell receptor beta chains from one sample, sequenced in a study of CD8 T cells in Susac syndrome. TCRdb re-analysed the immunoSEQ multiplex PCR reads in MiXCR, keeping a single row per CDR3 protein. Of about 440,000 distinct CDR3 sequences listed, more than 70% are singletons. The sample comprised CD8+ T cells from PBMCs. These receptors all stem from a human donor with multiple sclerosis. Both conserved end residues are part of each CDR3. Fields, in order: J gene, D gene, V gene, clone size, CDR3 DNA, CDR3 protein. A D gene is named only where the DNA matches it firmly. Only some rows state a clone size, as once, few, many or a class for expanded clones.

j_call: TRBJ2-7
d_call: TRBD1
v_call: TRBV12-3/TRBV12-4
clone_size: NA
cdr3_nt: TGTGCCAGCAGCGACCGGGACAGGAATGCCTACGAGCAGTACTTC
cdr3_aa: CASSDRDRNAYEQYF

j_call: TRBJ2-1
d_call: NA
v_call: TRBV4-2
clone_size: NA
cdr3_nt: TGTGCCAGCAGCCCTGAGGGCAGCTACAATGAGCAGTTCTTC
cdr3_aa: CASSPEGSYNEQFF

j_call: TRBJ1-1
d_call: NA
v_call: TRBV7-8
clone_size: NA
cdr3_nt: TGTGCCAGCAGCTTACTCCATGAGGGAGCTTTCTTT
cdr3_aa: CASSLLHEGAFF

j_call: TRBJ2-1
d_call: NA
v_call: TRBV27
clone_size: NA
cdr3_nt: TGTGCCAGCAAGGCGACGACCTACAATGAGCAGTTCTTC
cdr3_aa: CASKATTYNEQFF

j_call: TRBJ1-1
d_call: TRBD1
v_call: TRBV25-1
clone_size: once
cdr3_nt: TGTGCCAGCAGTGATTCAGGGGGCGCGGGAGCTTTCTTT
cdr3_aa: CASSDSGGAGAFF

j_call: TRBJ2-1
d_call: NA
v_call: TRBV29-1
clone_size: NA
cdr3_nt: TGCAGCGTTGGCGAGACAGCCCCCTATGAGCAGTTCTTC
cdr3_aa: CSVGETAPYEQFF

j_call: TRBJ1-1
d_call: NA
v_call: TRBV27
clone_size: NA
cdr3_nt: TGTGCCAGCAGTTTACTCGATGGTGAAGCTTTCTTT
cdr3_aa: CASSLLDGEAFF

j_call: TRBJ1-5
d_call: NA
v_call: TRBV4-1
clone_size: NA
cdr3_nt: TGCGCCAGCAGCCAAGATTCGGGGGGGGATCAGCATTTT
cdr3_aa: CASSQDSGGDQHF

j_call: TRBJ2-2
d_call: NA
v_call: TRBV9
clone_size: NA
cdr3_nt: TGTGCCAGCAGCGTAGGTGAGGCGGGGACGAACACCGGGGAGCTGTTTTTT
cdr3_aa: CASSVGEAGTNTGELFF

j_call: TRBJ2-1
d_call: NA
v_call: TRBV4-1
clone_size: NA
cdr3_nt: TGCGCCAGCAGCCTAGGGGGGGGCCCCAATGAGCAGTTCTTC
cdr3_aa: CASSLGGGPNEQFF

j_call: TRBJ2-7
d_call: TRBD2
v_call: TRBV29-1
clone_size: NA
cdr3_nt: TGCAGCGTTGAAGATGTCAAGAATGGACACCCGGGACTAGCGGGAGGGCTCATCCACGAGCAGTACTTC
cdr3_aa: CSVEDVKNGHPGLAGGLIHEQYF

j_call: TRBJ1-1
d_call: NA
v_call: TRBV3-1
clone_size: NA
cdr3_nt: TGTGCCAGCAGCCAAGTTCCGGGGCGAATGGCTGAAGCTTTCTTT
cdr3_aa: CASSQVPGRMAEAFF

j_call: TRBJ2-3
d_call: NA
v_call: TRBV19
clone_size: NA
cdr3_nt: TGTGCCAGTAGGGGAGGAACTAGCACAGATACGCAGTATTTT
cdr3_aa: CASRGGTSTDTQYF

j_call: TRBJ1-4
d_call: NA
v_call: TRBV12-3/TRBV12-4
clone_size: NA
cdr3_nt: TGTGCCAGCACTTATTCGACAGGAGGGGATGAAAAACTGTTTTTT
cdr3_aa: CASTYSTGGDEKLFF

j_call: TRBJ2-7
d_call: NA
v_call: TRBV7-9
clone_size: NA
cdr3_nt: TGTGCCAGCCGAACTGACGGGGGTTCCTACGAGCAGTACTTC
cdr3_aa: CASRTDGGSYEQYF

j_call: TRBJ1-2
d_call: NA
v_call: TRBV5-1
clone_size: few
cdr3_nt: TGCGCCAGCAGCTTGGGGGACACCAGATTCTATGGCTACACCTTC
cdr3_aa: CASSLGDTRFYGYTF

j_call: TRBJ2-6
d_call: TRBD2
v_call: TRBV7-9
clone_size: NA
cdr3_nt: TGTGCCAGCAGCTTAGGACTAGCAGGCTCTGGGGCCAACGTCCTGACTTTC
cdr3_aa: CASSLGLAGSGANVLTF

j_call: TRBJ2-3
d_call: TRBD2
v_call: TRBV6-5
clone_size: NA
cdr3_nt: TGTGCCAGCAGTTATAAGGCGGGGGGCACAGATACGCAGTATTTT
cdr3_aa: CASSYKAGGTDTQYF

j_call: TRBJ2-7
d_call: TRBD2
v_call: TRBV6-2/TRBV6-3
clone_size: NA
cdr3_nt: TGTGCCAGCAGTTACGAACTAGCGGGAGATGGGGGCTACGAGCAGTACTTC
cdr3_aa: CASSYELAGDGGYEQYF

j_call: TRBJ2-7
d_call: NA
v_call: TRBV30
clone_size: NA
cdr3_nt: TGTGCCTGGAGTGTAGGAACGAGCGAGCAGTACTTC
cdr3_aa: CAWSVGTSEQYF

j_call: TRBJ2-1
d_call: TRBD2
v_call: TRBV4-1
clone_size: once
cdr3_nt: TGCGCCAGCAGCCACCCAGAGGGACTAGCCTACAATGAGCAGTTCTTC
cdr3_aa: CASSHPEGLAYNEQFF

j_call: TRBJ2-2
d_call: NA
v_call: TRBV6-5
clone_size: NA
cdr3_nt: TGTGCCAGCAGTTACGGTTCGGGAGACACCGGGGAGCTGTTTTTT
cdr3_aa: CASSYGSGDTGELFF

j_call: TRBJ1-2
d_call: NA
v_call: TRBV25-1
clone_size: NA
cdr3_nt: TGTGCCAGCAGTGAATATTTCGCGAATTTTAACTATGGCTACACCTTC
cdr3_aa: CASSEYFANFNYGYTF

j_call: TRBJ1-4
d_call: NA
v_call: TRBV7-9
clone_size: NA
cdr3_nt: TGTGCCAGCAGCCGAGCGGAAAAACTGTTTTTT
cdr3_aa: CASSRAEKLFF

j_call: TRBJ2-2
d_call: NA
v_call: TRBV19
clone_size: NA
cdr3_nt: TGTGCCAGTAGTATGAAAGGGTTCACCGGGGAGCTGTTTTTT
cdr3_aa: CASSMKGFTGELFF

j_call: TRBJ2-7
d_call: TRBD1
v_call: TRBV20-1
clone_size: few
cdr3_nt: TGCAGTGCCCATAACAGGGGAGAGACCTACGAGCAGTACTTC
cdr3_aa: CSAHNRGETYEQYF

j_call: TRBJ2-7
d_call: NA
v_call: TRBV7-9
clone_size: once
cdr3_nt: TGTGCCAGCAGGTTTGGACACTACGAGCAGTACTTC
cdr3_aa: CASRFGHYEQYF

j_call: TRBJ2-1
d_call: TRBD2
v_call: TRBV20-1
clone_size: NA
cdr3_nt: TGCAGTGCCCCGACTTCGGGACTAGCGGGAGTGGCCGGAGAGCAGTTCTTC
cdr3_aa: CSAPTSGLAGVAGEQFF

j_call: TRBJ2-1
d_call: TRBD1
v_call: TRBV27
clone_size: NA
cdr3_nt: TGTGCCAGCAGTTTATCCCAGGGGGTGAACTACAATGAGCAGTTCTTC
cdr3_aa: CASSLSQGVNYNEQFF

j_call: TRBJ2-7
d_call: NA
v_call: TRBV3-1
clone_size: NA
cdr3_nt: TGTGCCAGCAGCCAAGAGACGGATGAGGGGCAACCTTACCCCTACGAGCAGTACTTC
cdr3_aa: CASSQETDEGQPYPYEQYF

j_call: TRBJ2-2
d_call: TRBD1
v_call: TRBV29-1
clone_size: NA
cdr3_nt: TGCAGCGTAGAGTCGGACAGGTTCGACACCGGGGAGCTGTTTTTT
cdr3_aa: CSVESDRFDTGELFF

j_call: TRBJ2-3
d_call: TRBD2
v_call: TRBV27
clone_size: once
cdr3_nt: TGTGCCAGCAGTTTGCTAGCGGGAGGCCCTATTAGCACAGATACGCAGTATTTT
cdr3_aa: CASSLLAGGPISTDTQYF

j_call: TRBJ2-2
d_call: NA
v_call: TRBV13
clone_size: NA
cdr3_nt: TGTGCCAGCAGCTTAGAGGGAAACACCGGGGAGCTGTTTTTT
cdr3_aa: CASSLEGNTGELFF

j_call: TRBJ1-1
d_call: NA
v_call: TRBV4-1
clone_size: once
cdr3_nt: TGCGCCAGCAGCCAAGAAGGAAGGGGAACCTTATGGGTAGCGAAAGCTTTCTTT
cdr3_aa: CASSQEGRGTLWVAKAFF

j_call: TRBJ2-7
d_call: TRBD2
v_call: TRBV4-1
clone_size: NA
cdr3_nt: TGCGCCAGCAGCCAGGGTAATGGCGGGGGCTACGAGCAGTACTTC
cdr3_aa: CASSQGNGGGYEQYF

j_call: TRBJ1-1
d_call: NA
v_call: TRBV5-4
clone_size: NA
cdr3_nt: TGTGCCAGCAGCGGCTCACCGCTTGAAGCTTTCTTT
cdr3_aa: CASSGSPLEAFF

j_call: TRBJ2-7
d_call: TRBD2
v_call: TRBV4-1
clone_size: few
cdr3_nt: TGCGCCAGCAGTCCAATCCTACTACAGCGGGACCCCTACGAGCAGTACTTC
cdr3_aa: CASSPILLQRDPYEQYF

j_call: TRBJ1-2
d_call: TRBD1
v_call: TRBV28
clone_size: NA
cdr3_nt: TGTGCCAGCAGTTCGTTTACAGGGGGGAACTATGGCTACACCTTC
cdr3_aa: CASSSFTGGNYGYTF

j_call: TRBJ1-1
d_call: NA
v_call: TRBV12-3/TRBV12-4
clone_size: NA
cdr3_nt: TGTGCCAGCAGTTTGGCCAGCCATTACACTGAAGCTTTCTTT
cdr3_aa: CASSLASHYTEAFF

j_call: TRBJ1-1
d_call: NA
v_call: TRBV29-1
clone_size: NA
cdr3_nt: TGCAGCGTTGAAGGGTCGGGGGCTTATGCCATGAACACTGAAGCTTTCTTT
cdr3_aa: CSVEGSGAYAMNTEAFF

j_call: TRBJ2-7
d_call: TRBD2
v_call: TRBV20-1
clone_size: NA
cdr3_nt: TGCAGTGCTCGACCTCTAGGGCGGGAGGAGTCCTACGAGCAGTACTTC
cdr3_aa: CSARPLGREESYEQYF

j_call: TRBJ2-2
d_call: NA
v_call: TRBV7-8
clone_size: NA
cdr3_nt: TGTGCCAGCAGCTTTCCAGGGATGGCCGGGGAGCTGTTTTTT
cdr3_aa: CASSFPGMAGELFF

j_call: TRBJ2-3
d_call: NA
v_call: TRBV14
clone_size: NA
cdr3_nt: TGTGCCAGCAGCCAAGGTCCAGGGCGTAGCACAGATACGCAGTATTTT
cdr3_aa: CASSQGPGRSTDTQYF

j_call: TRBJ2-2
d_call: NA
v_call: TRBV28
clone_size: once
cdr3_nt: TGTGCCTCCGGGACTCTTTTAACCGGGGAGCTGTTTTTT
cdr3_aa: CASGTLLTGELFF

j_call: TRBJ2-7
d_call: NA
v_call: TRBV18
clone_size: NA
cdr3_nt: TGTGCCAGCTCACGGCAGGGCCTTTCCCACGAGCAGTACTTC
cdr3_aa: CASSRQGLSHEQYF

j_call: TRBJ2-1
d_call: TRBD1
v_call: TRBV10-1
clone_size: NA
cdr3_nt: TGCGCCAGCAGTGGGACAGGGTCCCACAATGAGCAGTTCTTC
cdr3_aa: CASSGTGSHNEQFF

j_call: TRBJ2-7
d_call: NA
v_call: TRBV9
clone_size: NA
cdr3_nt: TGTGCCAGCAGCGCCGCCCCGCACGAGCAGTACTTC
cdr3_aa: CASSAAPHEQYF